The 14 T cell receptor beta chains in this list originate from one sample, sequenced in a study of tissue T cells after allogeneic stem cell transplantation. Noted time point: mouse harvest day 7 after allogeneic transplant. Tail vein injection delivered 10^7 T-cell-depleted bone marrow cells and 10^6 splenic CD5+ T cells. Some clones are missing from TCRdb's copy, which holds only in-frame ones; the method was immunoSEQ multiplex PCR. The table has about 3,800 clones, roughly 50% seen once; the top ten hold 7.5% to 9.5%. The sample comprised lymph node tissue. These receptors were obtained from a female BALB/c mouse given C57BL/6 T cells with graft-versus-host disease after an allogeneic hematopoietic cell transplant.

This clone has just a few counts. Genes and germline come from the mouse. The observed sequence ends 1 residue before the CDR3 terminus, with the missing tail filled in from the germline J gene. The chain has TRBV13-1 and TRBJ2-7; 8 nucleotides align to TRBD1. Trimming cost V 0 bases and J 0 bases; bases outside gene matches: 2. This CDR3 has 15 residues. CDR1 and CDR2 (germline): NSHNY, SYGAGN. CDR3 protein: CASSDGTGSSYEQYF. The sequenced part of the CDR3 DNA is TGTGCCAGCAGTGATGGGACAGGGAGCTCCTATGAACAGTAC.

A word on this clone: Here the gene names and germline are mouse. The observed sequence ends 1 residue before the CDR3 terminus, with the missing tail filled in from the germline J gene. The chain combines TRBV13-3 with TRBJ2-2; 9 nucleotides align to TRBD2. This CDR3 has 15 residues. The V gene's germline CDR1 is NNHDY and CDR2 SYVADS. The ends lost 4 bases at V and 0 bases at J; junction bases unmatched: 1. CDR3 DNA (partial): TGTGCCAGCAGTCACTGGGGGGCAAACACCGGGCAGCTCTAC. Residues: CASSHWGANTGQLY. The whole CDR3 sequence reads CASSHWGANTGQLYF.

A remark on this clone: Genes and germline come from the mouse. CDR3 sequence: CASSLSVEVFF. The covered CDR3 bases are TGTGCCAGCAGTCTGTCTGTAGAAGTCTTC. The rearrangement joins TRBV26 to TRBJ1-1; no reliable D call. The read terminates 1 residue before the CDR3 end, so the remaining end is supplied by the germline J gene. The CDR3 is 11 amino acids. V lost 0 bases and J lost 7, with 3 bases in between. CDR1 KGHPV and CDR2 FQNQEV come from the germline V gene (reference sequence). The complete variable domain, with remaining parts taken from reference TRBV26 and TRBJ1-1, reads NSKVIQTPRYLVKGQGQKAKMRCIPEKGHPVVFWYQQNKNNEFKFLINFQNQEVLQQIDMTEKRFSAECPSNSPCSLEIQSSEAGDSALYLCASSLSVEVFFGKGTRLTVV.

Comment on this clone: Genes and germline are mouse. The read comes to an end 1 residue before the CDR3 does, leaving the germline J gene to fill in the end. V is TRBV2 and J is TRBJ2-5, with 7 bases matching TRBD2. The germline gives CDR1 LGHNA, CDR2 YSYQKL. V gave up 0 bases and J gave up 6 bases; unmatched junction bases: 3. This CDR3 comprises 14 residues. The CDR3 bases that were read are TGTGCCAGCAGCCAAGAAACTGGGGTGGACACCCAGTAC. It yields the protein CASSQETGVDTQY. The whole CDR3 reads CASSQETGVDTQYF.

Notes on this clone: These gene names are mouse names. The CDR3 extends 1 residue past the end of the read, so its final part is completed from the germline J gene. This rearrangement joins TRBV5 to TRBJ2-1, with TRBD2 as a possible D gene (5 bases). Trimming shortened V by 0 bases and J by 3 bases, and 9 bases separated the two germline ends. The CDR3 is 15 amino acids. The germline V gene has CDR1 LGHNA and CDR2 YNLKQL (reference sequence). The CDR3 here is CASSQEVGIYAEQFF. The CDR3 bases that were read are TGTGCCAGCAGCCAAGAAGTGGGGATCTATGCTGAGCAGTTC.

This clone was observed a handful of times. Genes here carry mouse names. The CDR3 end falls 1 residue outside the read, so it is completed with the germline J gene. This rearrangement joins TRBV16 to TRBJ1-5; D may be TRBD1 (6 bases). Germline lookup yields CDR1 SGHSA and CDR2 FRNQAP. V lost 5 bases and J 0 bases, leaving 8 bases between the germline ends. This CDR3 has 14 amino acids. The part of the CDR3 DNA that was read is TGTGCAAGCAGCAGGACAGTTAACAACCAGGCTCCGCTT. It encodes CASSRTVNNQAPL. The whole CDR3 protein reads CASSRTVNNQAPLF.

With regard to this clone: Genes and germline come from the mouse. With the read ending 1 residue before the CDR3 end, the germline J gene is used to fill in that end. The rearrangement joins TRBV13-1 to TRBJ2-2, with 7 bases that match TRBD2. CDR3 length: 15 amino acids. J gave up 2 bases and V 3 bases, and 4 bases lay outside the gene matches. Germline V gene data show CDR1 as NSHNY and CDR2 as SYGAGN. The CDR3 protein is CASSVGGRNTGQLYF. Incomplete CDR3 DNA: TGTGCCAGCAGTGTGGGGGGAAGGAACACCGGGCAGCTCTAC.

This clone was detected only a few times. Gene names are the mouse ones. Sequencing ends 1 residue short of the CDR3 end; the germline J gene provides the rest. This rearrangement joins TRBV26 to TRBJ2-7, with TRBD1 matching over 8 bases. Germline CDR1 KGHPV, CDR2 FQNQEV (reference sequence). Trimming at V came to 2 bases and at J to 7 bases, leaving 4 bases not matched to a gene. CDR3 length equals 13 residues. The CDR3 is CASSLDRGREQYF. The CDR3 DNA, read in part, is TGTGCCAGCAGTCTGGACAGGGGAAGGGAACAGTAC.

This clone was recorded a few times. The gene names given are mouse names. The CDR3 is cut off 1 residue early in the read; its end comes from the germline J gene. This sequence joins TRBV3 and TRBJ2-5; TRBD2 agrees at 11 bases. Unmatched junction bases numbered 3, after V lost 4 bases and J lost 6 bases. Germline V gene sequence: CDR1 SNHLY, CDR2 FYNGKV (reference sequence). CDR3 length: 14 residues. The CDR3 region is CASSSRLGGDTQYF. CDR3 bases read: TGTGCCAGCAGCTCCCGACTGGGGGGGGACACCCAGTAC.

This clone has only a few counts. Mouse gene names apply. The read ends 1 residue before the CDR3 terminus; that terminus is restored from the germline J gene. This chain uses TRBV29 with TRBJ2-7; D possibly uses TRBD1 or TRBD2 (6 bases each). V gave up 2 bases and J gave up 3 bases, with 8 bases separating them. The CDR3 runs 13 residues. From germline, CDR1 is MSHET and CDR2 SYDVDS. The CDR3 loop reads CASSLGGLYEQYF. The CDR3 bases that were read are TGTGCTAGCAGTTTAGGGGGCCTCTATGAACAGTAC.

Comments on this clone: Germline and genes: mouse. The missing CDR3 end, 1 residue past where the read stops, is filled in from the germline J gene. This rearrangement joins TRBV12-2 to TRBJ2-2; 9 bases are a match to TRBD1. Germline CDR1 is SGHLS and CDR2 is HYDKME. The trim removed 0 bases at V and 3 bases at J, leaving 1 base unmatched. This CDR3 region has 15 residues. This chain's CDR3 is CASSLGDRDTGQLYF. The CDR3 bases that were read are TGTGCCAGCTCTCTCGGGGACAGGGACACCGGGCAGCTCTAC. Combining the CDR3 with reference TRBV12-2 and TRBJ2-2 gives the whole variable domain NSGVVQSPRYIIKGKGERSILKCIPISGHLSVAWYQQTQGQELKFFIQHYDKMERDKGNLPSRFSVQQFDDYHSEMNMSALELEDSAVYFCASSLGDRDTGQLYFGEGSKLTVL.

Regarding this clone: Gene names are mouse gene names. The read ends 1 residue before the CDR3 terminus; that terminus is restored from the germline J gene. The rearrangement joins TRBV1 to TRBJ1-2, with a tentative D call TRBD1 (5 bases). Germline V gene sequence: CDR1 NSQYPW, CDR2 LRSPGD (reference sequence). Between the trimmed V and J ends, which lost 0 bases and 8 bases, there was a span of 7 bases. CDR3 size: 12 residues. The CDR3 bases that were read are TGCACCTGCAGTGCAGATGAGGGGGACTACACC. Protein: CTCSADEGDYT. The complete CDR3 reads CTCSADEGDYTF.

A word on this clone: Each gene name is a mouse one. The DNA ends 1 residue before the CDR3 does, and the rest of the CDR3 is filled in from the germline J gene. This chain joins TRBV14 and TRBJ2-5; 11 positions agree with TRBD1. The germline gives CDR1 SGHDT, CDR2 FRDEAV. This CDR3 spans 14 amino acids. Trimming at V came to 4 bases and at J to 6 bases, leaving 4 bases not matched to a gene. Partial CDR3 DNA: TGTGCCAGCAGTCTGGACAGGGGGCGGGACACCCAGTAC. This sequence encodes CASSLDRGRDTQY. The whole CDR3 sequence reads CASSLDRGRDTQYF.

This clone is labeled medium-sized. Each gene name is a mouse one. The CDR3 end is not reached by the read, which stops 1 residue before it; the germline J gene fills it in. The chain joins TRBV19 to TRBJ2-7, with D unclear. The CDR3 runs 12 residues. V gave up 4 bases and J gave up 0 bases, with 5 bases separating them. Germline V gene lookup returns CDR1 FNHDT and CDR2 SITEND (reference sequence). The covered CDR3 bases are TGTGCCAGCAGTGATGGCTCCTATGAACAGTAC. Translation: CASSDGSYEQY. The CDR3, in full, reads CASSDGSYEQYF.